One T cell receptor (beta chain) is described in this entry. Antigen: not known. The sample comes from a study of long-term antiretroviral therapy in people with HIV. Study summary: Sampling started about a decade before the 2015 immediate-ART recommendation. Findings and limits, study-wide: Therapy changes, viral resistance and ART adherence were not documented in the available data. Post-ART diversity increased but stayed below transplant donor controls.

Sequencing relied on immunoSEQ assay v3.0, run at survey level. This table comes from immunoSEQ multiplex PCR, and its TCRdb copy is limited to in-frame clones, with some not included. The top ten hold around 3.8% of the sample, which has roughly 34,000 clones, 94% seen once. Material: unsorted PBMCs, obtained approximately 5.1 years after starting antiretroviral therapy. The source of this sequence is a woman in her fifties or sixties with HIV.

The CDR3 loop is CASSLGGLGSPLHF. The DNA of the CDR3 is TGTGCCAGCAGCTTGGGGGGACTTGGCTCACCCCTCCACTTT. The chain is built from TRBV5-5 and TRBJ1-6; perhaps TRBD1 as D (5 bases). The CDR3 extends over 14 amino acids. Per the germline V gene, CDR1 is SGHKS and CDR2 is YYEKEE (reference sequence). Trimming removed 0 bases at V and 10 bases at J, with 11 bases between.